What follows describes a single TCR beta chain. What it binds is not known. This record comes from a study of CD8+CD57+ T cells in acquired aplastic anemia. Study overall: CD4+ and CD8+ cells, once sorted, gave DNA averaging approximately 3 ug. Healthy donor CD4+ cell samples had a mean of around 9.9 million reads. General study points: Common to patients and controls were 25 to 30 CD8+ CDR3 sequences. Simpson's diversity of CD8+ cells was not significantly different in patients compared with controls.

Germline values: CDR1 SGHTA, CDR2 FQGNSA. The CDR3 extends over 15 amino acids. V was clipped by 6 bases and J by 8 bases, with 22 bases between them. TCR beta VDJ and CDR3 were profiled, and genomic DNA was the template. TCRdb ran MiXCR on the reads and lists one entry per CDR3 protein. Among hundreds of thousands of distinct CDR3 sequences listed, roughly 68% were seen once. The clonotype was recovered from a human donor in good health, serving as a control. The rearrangement joins TRBV7-2 to TRBJ2-5; possible D gene TRBD2, 5 bases. Sequencing was done on a sample of sorted CD4+, CD8+, or CD8+CD57+ T cells (not recorded which) from PBMCs. The CDR3 reads CASSLAQRTADTQYF. CDR3 DNA: TGTGCCAGCAGTCTCGCGCAGCGGACCGCAGATACCCAGTACTTC.